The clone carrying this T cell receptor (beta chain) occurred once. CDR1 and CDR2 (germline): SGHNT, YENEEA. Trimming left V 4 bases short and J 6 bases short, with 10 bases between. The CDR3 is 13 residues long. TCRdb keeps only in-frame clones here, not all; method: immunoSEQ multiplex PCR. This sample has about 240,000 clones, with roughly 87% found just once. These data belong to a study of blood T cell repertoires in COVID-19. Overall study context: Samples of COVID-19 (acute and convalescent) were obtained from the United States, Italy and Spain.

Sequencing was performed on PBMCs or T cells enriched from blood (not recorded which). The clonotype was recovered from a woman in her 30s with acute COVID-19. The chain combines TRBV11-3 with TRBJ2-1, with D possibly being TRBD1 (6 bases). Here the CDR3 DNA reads TGTGCCAGCAGCTCCCCCAGGGGCAATGAGCAGTTCTTC. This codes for CASSSPRGNEQFF. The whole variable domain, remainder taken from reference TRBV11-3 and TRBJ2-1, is EAGVVQSPRYKIIEKKQPVAFWCNPISGHNTLYWYLQNLGQGPELLIRYENEEAVDDSQLPKDRFSAERLKGVDSTLKIQPAELGDSAVYLCASSSPRGNEQFFGPGTRLTVL.